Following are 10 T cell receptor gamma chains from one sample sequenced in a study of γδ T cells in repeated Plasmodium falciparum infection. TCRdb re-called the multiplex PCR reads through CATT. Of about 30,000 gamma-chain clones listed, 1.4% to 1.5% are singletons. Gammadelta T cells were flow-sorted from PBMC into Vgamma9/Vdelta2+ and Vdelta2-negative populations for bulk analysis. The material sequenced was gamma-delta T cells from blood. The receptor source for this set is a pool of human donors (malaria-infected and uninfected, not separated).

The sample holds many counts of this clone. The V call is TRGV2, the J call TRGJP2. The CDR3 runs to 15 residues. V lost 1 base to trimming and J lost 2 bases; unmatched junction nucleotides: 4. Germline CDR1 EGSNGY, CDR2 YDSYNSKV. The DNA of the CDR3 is TGTGCCACCTGGGACGGCCAGAGTAGTGATTGGATCAAGACGTTT. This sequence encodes CATWDGQSSDWIKTF.

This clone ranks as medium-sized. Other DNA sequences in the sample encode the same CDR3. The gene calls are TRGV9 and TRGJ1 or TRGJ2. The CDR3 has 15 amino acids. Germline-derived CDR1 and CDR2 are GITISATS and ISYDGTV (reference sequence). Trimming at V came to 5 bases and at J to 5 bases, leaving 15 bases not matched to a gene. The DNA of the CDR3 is TGTGCCTTGTGGGCAAGAGCTACCGGACATTATAAGAAACTCTTT. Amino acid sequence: CALWARATGHYKKLF.

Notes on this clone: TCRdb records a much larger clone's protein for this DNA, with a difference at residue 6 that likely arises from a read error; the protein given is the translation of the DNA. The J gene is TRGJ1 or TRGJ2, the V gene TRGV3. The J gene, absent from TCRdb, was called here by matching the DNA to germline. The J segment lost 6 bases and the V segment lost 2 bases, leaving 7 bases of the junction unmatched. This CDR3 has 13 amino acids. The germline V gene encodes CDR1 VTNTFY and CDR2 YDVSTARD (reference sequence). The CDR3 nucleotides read TGTGCCACCTGGGACAAGCGGGGTTATAAGAAACTCTTT. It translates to CATWDKRGYKKLF.

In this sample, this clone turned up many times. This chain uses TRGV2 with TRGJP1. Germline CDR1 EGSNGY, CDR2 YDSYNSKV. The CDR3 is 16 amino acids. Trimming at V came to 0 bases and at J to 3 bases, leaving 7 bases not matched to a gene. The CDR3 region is CATWDGPESTGWFKIF. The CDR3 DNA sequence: TGTGCCACCTGGGACGGGCCGGAGTCCACTGGTTGGTTCAAGATATTT.

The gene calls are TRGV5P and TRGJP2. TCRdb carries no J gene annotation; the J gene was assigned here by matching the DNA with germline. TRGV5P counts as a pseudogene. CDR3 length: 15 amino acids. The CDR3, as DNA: TGTGCCACTCGGAGGAAACCCCGTAGTGATTGGATCAAGACGTTT. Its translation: CATRRKPRSDWIKTF.

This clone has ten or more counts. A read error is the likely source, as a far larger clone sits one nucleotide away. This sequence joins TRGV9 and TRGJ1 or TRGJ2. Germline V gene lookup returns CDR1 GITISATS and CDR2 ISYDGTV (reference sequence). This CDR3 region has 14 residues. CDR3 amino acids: CALWEVGWAYKKLF. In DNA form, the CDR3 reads TGTGCCTTGTGGGAGGTGGGATGGGCCTATAAGAAGCTCTTT.

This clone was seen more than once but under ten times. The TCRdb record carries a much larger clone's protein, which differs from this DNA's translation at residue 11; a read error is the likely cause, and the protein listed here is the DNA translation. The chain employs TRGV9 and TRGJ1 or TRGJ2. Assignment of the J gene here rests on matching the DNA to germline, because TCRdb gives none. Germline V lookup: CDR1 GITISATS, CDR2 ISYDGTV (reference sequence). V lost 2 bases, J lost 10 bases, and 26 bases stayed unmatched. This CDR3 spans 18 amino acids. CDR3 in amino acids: CALWEGHPGPLRYLKKLF. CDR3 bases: TGTGCCTTGTGGGAGGGCCACCCGGGTCCCCTACGCTACCTAAAGAAACTCTTT.

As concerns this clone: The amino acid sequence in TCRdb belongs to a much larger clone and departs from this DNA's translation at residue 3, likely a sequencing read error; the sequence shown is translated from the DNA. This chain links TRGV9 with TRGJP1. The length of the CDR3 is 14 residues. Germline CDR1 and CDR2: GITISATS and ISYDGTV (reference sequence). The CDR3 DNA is TGTGCCATGTGGGAGGTTCGGGGGGGTTGGTTCAAGATATTT. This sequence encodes CAMWEVRGGWFKIF.

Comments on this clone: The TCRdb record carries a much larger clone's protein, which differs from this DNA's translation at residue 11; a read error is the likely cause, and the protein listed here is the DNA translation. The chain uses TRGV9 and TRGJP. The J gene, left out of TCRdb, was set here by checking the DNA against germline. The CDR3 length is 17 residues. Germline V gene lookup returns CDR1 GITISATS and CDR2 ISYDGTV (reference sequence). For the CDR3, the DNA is TGTGCCTTGTGGGAGGTCACGGATGAGTTGGACAAAAAAATCAAGGTATTT. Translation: CALWEVTDELDKKIKVF.

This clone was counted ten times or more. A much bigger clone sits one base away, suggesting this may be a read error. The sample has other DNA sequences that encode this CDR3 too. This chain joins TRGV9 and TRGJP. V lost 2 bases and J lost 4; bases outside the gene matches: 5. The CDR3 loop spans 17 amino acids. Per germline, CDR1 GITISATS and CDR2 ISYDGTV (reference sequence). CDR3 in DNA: TGTGCCTTGTGGGAGGAGAGACAAGAGTTGGGCAAAAAAATCAAGGTATTT. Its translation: CALWEERQELGKKIKVF.